Each of the 23 T cell receptor beta chains below was sequenced from the same sample in a study of a mutant IDH1 vaccine in newly diagnosed glioma. As to time point: week 47, end of study. All doses held 300 ug of mutant IDH1 20-mer peptide, with topical imiquimod. No antigen is known for these receptors. Profiled with immunoSEQ multiplex PCR; TCRdb holds only in-frame clones, not every one. This table holds tens of thousands of clones, about four fifths found once. The starting material was PBMCs, obtained from a glioma patient whose treatment included an IDH1 peptide vaccine. Source of these receptors: a woman aged 50 to 60 with glioma.

The chain joins TRBV7-2 to TRBJ1-5, with a possible D match to TRBD1 (5 bases). Germline V CDR1 and CDR2: SGHTA, FQGNSA. The CDR3 runs to 15 residues. V lost 5 bases and J lost 5, with 16 bases in between. CDR3 DNA sequence: TGTGCCAGCAGCAAAGCCGCGGGGCCGGATCAGCCCCAGCATTTT. Protein product: CASSKAAGPDQPQHF.

This clone was observed a single time. The CDR3 DNA reads as TGTGCCAGCAGTTCGACTAGCGGGTACTCTCACGAGCAGTACTTC. It translates to CASSSTSGYSHEQYF. This chain uses TRBV27 with TRBJ2-7, with 10 bases matching TRBD2. CDR1 is MNHEY and CDR2 is SMNVEV in the germline V gene (reference sequence). V lost 4 bases to trimming and J lost 5 bases; unmatched junction nucleotides: 8. The CDR3 sequence is 15 residues long.

V gene TRBV5-1 combines with J gene TRBJ1-2, with 8 bases aligning to TRBD1. CDR3 length equals 14 residues. J lost 4 bases, V lost 1 base, and 3 bases had no gene match. Germline V gene sequence: CDR1 SGHRS, CDR2 YFSETQ. CDR3 region: CASSLQGAAYGYTF. The DNA for the CDR3 is TGCGCCAGCAGCTTGCAGGGGGCCGCCTATGGCTACACCTTC.

The CDR3 region has the DNA TGTGCCAGCACTAAACTAGCGGAAAGCACAGATACGCAGTATTTT. This encodes CASTKLAESTDTQYF. V gene TRBV6-5 combines with J gene TRBJ2-3; 8 bases align to TRBD2. The CDR3 runs 15 residues. With V trimmed by 7 bases and J by 0 bases, 6 bases remained unmatched. Germline V gives CDR1 MNHEY, CDR2 SVGAGI.

The genes are TRBV7-3 and TRBJ2-1, with D unresolved. Looked up from germline, CDR1 is SGHTA and CDR2 is FQGTGA. The CDR3 runs 13 residues. Trimming stripped 4 bases from V and 0 bases from J, with 4 bases between. The CDR3 loop reads CASSSYSYNEQFF. CDR3 DNA: TGTGCCAGCAGCTCCTACTCCTACAATGAGCAGTTCTTC.

The rearrangement uses TRBV11-3 and TRBJ1-2; D is uncertain. Trimming stripped 3 bases from V and 7 bases from J, with 12 bases between. The CDR3 runs 13 residues. Germline loops: CDR1 SGHNT, CDR2 YENEEA. The CDR3: CASSFLNGTGYTF. CDR3 nucleotides: TGTGCCAGCAGCTTCCTAAACGGTACTGGCTACACCTTC.

This CDR3 reads CASSLNRGLGNIQYF. CDR3 DNA: TGTGCCAGCAGCTTGAACAGGGGCCTTGGGAACATTCAGTACTTC. The chain links TRBV5-4 to TRBJ2-4; 7 nucleotides line up with TRBD1. The V gene's germline CDR1 is SGHNT and CDR2 YYREEE (reference sequence). With 1 base clipped from V and 7 bases from J, the junction kept 8 bases outside the gene matches. This CDR3 region has 15 residues.

The rearrangement joins TRBV11-2 to TRBJ1-2; unclear D gene. CDR3 size: 12 residues. V dropped 3 bases and J dropped 2 bases, with 4 bases sitting between them. In germline, CDR1 is SGHAT, CDR2 FQNNGV. As DNA, the CDR3 is TGTGCCAGCAGCTTTGGCAACTATGGCTACACCTTC. This translates into CASSFGNYGYTF.

The V and J genes are TRBV7-9 and TRBJ2-7; 8 nucleotides line up with TRBD1. Germline CDR1 SEHNR, CDR2 FQNEAQ (reference sequence). V lost 3 bases and J lost 1; bases outside the gene matches: 2. CDR3 length equals 14 residues. CDR3 amino acids: CASSFRDRSYEQYF. The CDR3 coding sequence is TGTGCCAGCAGCTTCCGGGACAGGTCCTACGAGCAGTACTTC.

The V call is TRBV19, the J call TRBJ1-1; the D is unclear. CDR3 length: 14 amino acids. The ends were cut back, 6 bases at V and 6 bases at J, with 17 bases in the middle. CDR1 and CDR2 (germline): LNHDA, SQIVND (reference sequence). The DNA for the CDR3 is TGTGCCAGTAGCCCAAGAGATAGGATCGCTGAAGCTTTCTTT. It translates to CASSPRDRIAEAFF.

The V and J genes are TRBV6-1 and TRBJ2-2; possibly TRBD2 for D (5 bases). V was trimmed by 5 bases and J by 7 bases, leaving 11 bases between them. Per germline, CDR1 MNHNS and CDR2 SASEGT. The CDR3 spans 13 residues. The CDR3 protein is CASSSSVGGELFF. The CDR3, as DNA: TGTGCCAGCAGTAGTAGCGTCGGCGGGGAGCTGTTTTTT.

The J gene is TRBJ2-3, the V gene TRBV7-2; D gene uncertain. V lost 4 bases and J lost 0, with 11 bases in between. The length of the CDR3 is 15 residues. CDR1 SGHTA and CDR2 FQGNSA come from the germline V gene. The CDR3 is CASSSRPTSTDTQYF. CDR3 sequence (DNA): TGTGCCAGCAGCTCCCGTCCGACTAGCACAGATACGCAGTATTTT.

CDR3 region: CASSRGGNEQYF. Written as DNA, the CDR3 is TGTGCCAGCTCTCGGGGGGGCAACGAGCAGTACTTC. The V and J genes are TRBV18 and TRBJ2-7; TRBD2 matches at 8 bases. Trimming removed 6 bases from V and 5 bases from J; junction bases left unmatched: 3. The CDR3 runs to 12 residues. Looked up from germline, CDR1 is KGHSH and CDR2 is LQKENI.

The chain employs TRBV4-2 and TRBJ1-2; D call uncertain. Germline loops: CDR1 LGHNA, CDR2 YNFKEQ. Deletions cut 0 bases from V and 7 bases from J, with 9 bases between. The CDR3 contains 13 residues. As DNA, the CDR3 is TGTGCCAGCAGCCAAGATATGGGAGGTGGCTACACCTTC. Translating it yields CASSQDMGGGYTF.

The chain links TRBV27 to TRBJ1-6; tentative D call: TRBD1 (5 bases). The CDR3 consists of 19 residues. Germline V gives CDR1 MNHEY, CDR2 SMNVEV (reference sequence). V gave up 7 bases and J gave up 2 bases, with 24 bases separating them. The CDR3 loop is CASMPLLGRQGAYNSPLHF. The CDR3, as DNA: TGTGCCAGCATGCCCCTCCTTGGCAGGCAAGGGGCCTATAATTCACCCCTCCACTTT.

This clone came up a few times. The rearrangement uses TRBV6-1 and TRBJ2-2; TRBD2 might be the D (5 bases). Germline assignment: CDR1 MNHNS and CDR2 SASEGT. V gave up 5 bases and J gave up 1 base, with 8 bases separating them. This CDR3 has 14 amino acids. CDR3 sequence: CASSTGMNTGELFF. The CDR3 DNA follows: TGTGCCAGCAGTACCGGGATGAACACCGGGGAGCTGTTTTTT.

The chain uses TRBV5-4 and TRBJ1-2; the D gene is possibly TRBD1 (6 bases). The germline V and J ends were trimmed by 1 base and 7 bases, with 8 bases remaining between them. The CDR3 extends over 12 amino acids. The germline V gene encodes CDR1 SGHNT and CDR2 YYREEE (reference sequence). The DNA for the CDR3 is TGTGCCAGCAGCTTGAGGGGGGTTGGCTACACCTTC. It codes for CASSLRGVGYTF.

The chain is built from TRBV4-3 and TRBJ2-1; the D is unclear. Germline CDR1 is LGHNA and CDR2 is YSLEER. The ends were cut back, 1 base at V and 7 bases at J, with 8 bases in the middle. The length of the CDR3 is 13 residues. DNA for the CDR3: TGCGCCAGCAGCCAAGCGTCCGTTAATGAGCAGTTCTTC. Protein product: CASSQASVNEQFF.

The table lists this clone with a few counts. The chain links TRBV9 to TRBJ1-1; D perhaps matches TRBD1 (6 bases). The germline V gene encodes CDR1 SGDLS and CDR2 YYNGEE. This CDR3 is 12 amino acids long. Trimming cost V 4 bases and J 4 bases, with 8 bases left between them. CDR3 coding DNA: TGTGCCAGCAGCAAACAGGGCACTGAAGCTTTCTTT. Translation: CASSKQGTEAFF.

V and J are TRBV4-1 and TRBJ2-3; TRBD1 aligns across 9 bases. J was trimmed by 3 bases and V by 4 bases; bases with no gene match: 8. The CDR3 runs 16 residues. From germline, CDR1 is MGHRA and CDR2 YSYEKL. The CDR3 region has the DNA TGCGCCAGCAGCCTCACCCGGGACAGGGTAACAGATACGCAGTATTTT. Translated, it gives CASSLTRDRVTDTQYF.

This clone was counted only a few times. The rearrangement joins TRBV5-6 to TRBJ1-1; 8 nucleotides line up with TRBD1. V was pared by 4 bases and J by 6 bases, with 14 bases of the junction left unmatched. The length of the CDR3 is 16 residues. CDR1 is SGHDT, CDR2 YYEEEE, per germline. The CDR3: CASSPGTGGLWAEAFF. The CDR3 coding sequence is TGTGCCAGCAGCCCAGGGACAGGAGGATTATGGGCTGAAGCTTTCTTT.

The chain employs TRBV29-1 and TRBJ2-7; D is unresolved. Germline V gene data show CDR1 as SQVTM and CDR2 as ANQGSEA. The V end lost 1 base, the J end lost 0 bases, and 7 bases lay between the germline ends. This CDR3 contains 13 residues. The CDR3 DNA reads as TGCAGCGTTGAAGGACCCCTCTCCTACGAGCAGTACTTC. Protein sequence: CSVEGPLSYEQYF.

The rearrangement joins TRBV19 to TRBJ1-1, with D uncertain. Germline V lookup: CDR1 LNHDA, CDR2 SQIVND (reference sequence). V lost 1 base and J lost 0, with 9 bases in between. The CDR3 is 15 residues long. The CDR3 DNA reads TGTGCCAGTAGTATAGCTTGGGTCCTGAACACTGAAGCTTTCTTT. Its protein product is CASSIAWVLNTEAFF.